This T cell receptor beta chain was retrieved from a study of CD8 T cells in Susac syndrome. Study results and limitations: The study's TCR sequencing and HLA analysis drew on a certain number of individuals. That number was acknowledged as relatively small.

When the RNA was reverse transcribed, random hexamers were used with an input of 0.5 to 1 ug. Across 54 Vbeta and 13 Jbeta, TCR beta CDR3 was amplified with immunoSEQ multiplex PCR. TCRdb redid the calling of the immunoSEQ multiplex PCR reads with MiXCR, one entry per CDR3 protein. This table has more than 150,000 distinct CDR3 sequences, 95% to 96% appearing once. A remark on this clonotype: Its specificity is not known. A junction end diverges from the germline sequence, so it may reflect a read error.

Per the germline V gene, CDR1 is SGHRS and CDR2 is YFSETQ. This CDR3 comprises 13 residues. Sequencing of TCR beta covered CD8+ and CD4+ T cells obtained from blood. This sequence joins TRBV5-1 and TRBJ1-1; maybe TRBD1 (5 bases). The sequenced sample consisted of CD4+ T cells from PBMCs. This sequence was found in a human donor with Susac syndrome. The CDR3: CASRLGENTEAFF. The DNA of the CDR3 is TGCGCCAGCAGGTTGGGGGAGAACACTGAAGCTTTCTTT.